The 21 T cell receptor beta chains listed next were all sequenced from one sample in a study of blood T cell repertoires in COVID-19. Profiling relied on immunoSEQ multiplex PCR, and the TCRdb table lists in-frame clones only, not all of them. The repertoire holds roughly 250,000 clones, with roughly 80% as singletons. The sample consisted of peripheral blood. The receptors come from a man between 50 and 59 years old with active or convalescent COVID-19.

The chain has TRBV10-3 and TRBJ1-6, with a tentative D call TRBD1 (5 bases). With 6 bases removed from V and 2 bases from J, the gap between germline ends came to 11 bases. This CDR3 is 15 amino acids long. Germline CDR1 ENHRY, CDR2 SYGVKD. CDR3 in DNA: TGTGCCATCAGGACCGGGGGGGCCTATAATTCACCCCTCCACTTT. It encodes CAIRTGGAYNSPLHF.

The table lists this clone with a few counts. This sequence joins TRBV6-5 and TRBJ2-1; 9 bases match TRBD2. The CDR3 has 15 residues. Trimming cost V 5 bases and J 1 base; bases outside gene matches: 3. CDR1 is MNHEY and CDR2 is SVGAGI in the germline V gene. The CDR3 loop reads CASSKSGGSYNEQFF. CDR3 sequence (DNA): TGTGCCAGCAGTAAAAGCGGGGGGTCCTACAATGAGCAGTTCTTC.

Written as DNA, the CDR3 is TGTGCCAGCAACCGGGGGGCTTATGGTGGCTACACCTTC. Translating gives CASNRGAYGGYTF. This sequence joins TRBV6-5 and TRBJ1-2; maybe TRBD1 (6 bases). This CDR3 has 13 residues. The ends were cut back, 7 bases at V and 7 bases at J, with 16 bases in the middle. Germline V gives CDR1 MNHEY, CDR2 SVGAGI.

With respect to this clone: Other DNA sequences from this sample encode an identical CDR3 as well. The CDR3 loop reads CASSLQGFTEAFF. The CDR3 DNA follows: TGTGCCAGCAGCTTACAGGGTTTCACTGAAGCTTTCTTT. This rearrangement joins TRBV7-9 to TRBJ1-1; maybe TRBD1 (5 bases). V gave up 2 bases and J gave up 4 bases, with 8 bases separating them. There are 13 residues in the CDR3. CDR1 and CDR2 from the germline V gene are SEHNR and FQNEAQ (reference sequence).

This chain joins TRBV5-1 and TRBJ2-2; TRBD1 matches 11 bases. The CDR3 runs to 15 residues. CDR1 and CDR2 from the germline V gene are SGHRS and YFSETQ. V lost 5 bases to trimming and J lost 4 bases; unmatched junction nucleotides: 4. The CDR3 region is CASRFGQGATGELFF. The CDR3 DNA follows: TGCGCCAGCAGATTCGGACAGGGGGCCACCGGGGAGCTGTTTTTT.

V usage is TRBV27 and J usage is TRBJ2-7; D not resolved. V shed 4 bases and J shed 5 bases, with 15 bases lying between them. The CDR3 spans 14 residues. The germline CDR1 and CDR2 sequences are MNHEY and SMNVEV (reference sequence). Here the CDR3 reads CASSSGLARHEQYF. CDR3 DNA: TGTGCCAGCAGTTCGGGTTTGGCTAGGCACGAGCAGTACTTC.

The V gene is TRBV5-8, the J gene TRBJ2-2; D call uncertain. The CDR3 has 15 residues. Per germline, CDR1 SGHTS and CDR2 YDEGEE. V was pared by 5 bases and J by 2 bases, with 13 bases between. In DNA, the CDR3 is TGTGCCAGCAGAAGAGTCACCTCTAACACCGGGGAGCTGTTTTTT. It specifies CASRRVTSNTGELFF.

The rearrangement joins TRBV7-2 to TRBJ1-2, with 9 bases identical to TRBD1. From germline, CDR1 is SGHTA and CDR2 FQGNSA. V dropped 6 bases and J dropped 2; count of bases not matched to a gene: 4. CDR3 length: 14 amino acids. DNA for the CDR3: TGTGCCAGCAGACGGACAGGGGACAACTATGGCTACACCTTC. The encoded protein is CASRRTGDNYGYTF.

The chain uses TRBV28 and TRBJ2-2; 12 nucleotides match TRBD2. Germline V gene lookup returns CDR1 MDHEN and CDR2 SYDVKM. The CDR3 sequence is 19 residues long. The V gene end was trimmed by 2 bases and the J gene end by 2 bases; junction bases not matched to a gene: 9. CDR3 sequence: CASSLQILAGGINTGELFF. In DNA, the CDR3 is TGTGCCAGCAGTTTACAGATCCTAGCGGGGGGGATAAACACCGGGGAGCTGTTTTTT.

This clone was picked up one time. One end of the junction fails to match germline, which may point to a read error. V gene TRBV28 combines with J gene TRBJ1-3; D perhaps matches TRBD1 (5 bases). This CDR3 is built from 12 residues. CDR1 is MDHEN, CDR2 SYDVKM, per germline. The CDR3 region is CASSPRRDPINF. Written as DNA, the CDR3 is TGTGCCAGCAGTCCGAGGAGGGACCCCATAAATTTT.

This clone appeared a single time. The rearrangement links TRBV19 to TRBJ2-1, with TRBD1 matching over 7 bases. Looked up from germline, CDR1 is LNHDA and CDR2 is SQIVND (reference sequence). The CDR3 runs 13 residues. Trimming at V came to 5 bases and at J to 14 bases, leaving 12 bases not matched to a gene. CDR3 sequence reads: CASSEGLGDREFF. CDR3 nucleotides: TGTGCCAGTAGTGAGGGTTTAGGGGACAGAGAGTTCTTC.

Here the CDR3 reads CSVVSGNTDTQYF. Written as DNA, the CDR3 is TGCAGCGTTGTATCAGGAAACACAGATACGCAGTATTTT. The rearrangement uses TRBV29-1 and TRBJ2-3; D gene uncertain. CDR1 is SQVTM, CDR2 ANQGSEA, per germline. The CDR3 loop spans 13 amino acids. V lost 4 bases and J lost 2, with 10 bases in between.

The rearrangement uses TRBV12-3 or TRBV12-4 and TRBJ2-7, with 8 bases aligning to TRBD1. V gave up 6 bases and J gave up 4 bases; unmatched junction bases: 5. The CDR3 covers 13 residues. Here the CDR3 reads CASRRGQAYEQYF. CDR3 bases: TGTGCCAGCAGGAGGGGACAGGCATACGAGCAGTACTTC.

The J gene is TRBJ1-1, the V gene TRBV7-8; D ambiguous. Trimming removed 3 bases at V and 5 bases at J, with 4 bases between. Germline V gene data show CDR1 as SGHVS and CDR2 as FQNEAQ. CDR3 length: 11 amino acids. CDR3 sequence: CASSFGTEAFF. In DNA, the CDR3 is TGTGCCAGCAGCTTCGGGACTGAAGCTTTCTTT.

This rearrangement joins TRBV5-1 to TRBJ2-3, with 9 bases that match TRBD1. The CDR3 is 13 residues long. V was pared by 5 bases and J by 7 bases, with 5 bases of the junction left unmatched. Germline CDR1 SGHRS, CDR2 YFSETQ. The CDR3 region has the DNA TGCGCCAGCAGGGCTACAGGGGGCAATACGCAGTATTTT. Residues: CASRATGGNTQYF. The variable domain in full, with the rest retrieved from reference TRBV5-1 and TRBJ2-3, is KAGVTQTPRYLIKTRGQQVTLSCSPISGHRSVSWYQQTPGQGLQFLFEYFSETQRNKGNFPGRFSGRQFSNSRSEMNVSTLELGDSALYLCASRATGGNTQYFGPGTRLTVL.

V is TRBV5-1 and J is TRBJ1-3; weak D call: TRBD1 (5 bases). The CDR3 has 13 residues. V gave up 4 bases and J gave up 4 bases, with 9 bases separating them. From germline, CDR1 is SGHRS and CDR2 YFSETQ. The CDR3 loop is CASSGARGNTIYF. DNA for the CDR3: TGCGCCAGCAGCGGGGCGAGGGGAAACACCATATATTTT. Drawing the rest from reference TRBV5-1 and TRBJ1-3, the complete variable domain is KAGVTQTPRYLIKTRGQQVTLSCSPISGHRSVSWYQQTPGQGLQFLFEYFSETQRNKGNFPGRFSGRQFSNSRSEMNVSTLELGDSALYLCASSGARGNTIYFGEGSWLTVV.

The V and J genes are TRBV18 and TRBJ2-6; D gene unclear. The CDR3 is 14 amino acids. With 6 bases removed from V and 0 bases from J, the gap between germline ends came to 6 bases. From germline, CDR1 is KGHSH and CDR2 LQKENI. The CDR3 DNA is TGTGCCAGCTCCTCGGGCTCTGGGGCCAACGTCCTGACTTTC. As protein: CASSSGSGANVLTF.

The J gene is TRBJ1-6, the V gene TRBV27; D remains unclear. The CDR3 is 15 amino acids. With 3 bases removed from V and 1 base from J, the gap between germline ends came to 7 bases. Germline loops: CDR1 MNHEY, CDR2 SMNVEV (reference sequence). The CDR3 here is CASSFGGSYNSPLHF. Written as DNA, the CDR3 is TGTGCCAGCAGTTTTGGCGGTTCCTATAATTCACCCCTCCACTTT.

The chain uses TRBV19 and TRBJ1-2, with 7 bases identical to TRBD1. V was clipped by 6 bases and J by 4 bases; unmatched bases: 2. This CDR3 has 12 residues. Germline V CDR1 and CDR2: LNHDA, SQIVND (reference sequence). CDR3 loop: CASRRQGYGYTF. CDR3 nucleotide sequence: TGTGCCAGTAGGAGACAGGGCTATGGCTACACCTTC.

This clone has a single count. The chain combines TRBV12-3 or TRBV12-4 with TRBJ2-7; D unresolved. V lost 4 bases and J lost 3, with 7 bases in between. This CDR3 has 12 amino acids. The CDR3 DNA reads as TGTGCCAGCAGTTCCCCAGGCTACGAGCAGTACTTC. Translation gives CASSSPGYEQYF.

The chain joins TRBV15 to TRBJ1-2; TRBD1 matches 9 bases. The V segment lost 5 bases and the J segment 8 bases; nucleotides outside the gene matches: 15. This CDR3 has 16 residues. CDR1 LNHNV and CDR2 YYDKDF come from the germline V gene (reference sequence). CDR3 sequence reads: CATSRGTGFIHEGYTF. For the CDR3, the DNA is TGTGCCACCAGCCGAGGGACAGGGTTTATTCATGAAGGCTACACCTTC. Filled out from reference TRBV15 and TRBJ1-2, the complete variable domain reads DAMVIQNPRYQVTQFGKPVTLSCSQTLNHNVMYWYQQKSSQAPKLLFHYYDKDFNNEADTPDNFQSRRPNTSFCFLDIRSPGLGDTAMYLCATSRGTGFIHEGYTFGSGTRLTVV.